The 3 T cell receptor beta chains below were found in one sample sequenced in a study of blood T cell repertoires in COVID-19. Profiling relied on immunoSEQ multiplex PCR, and the TCRdb table lists in-frame clones only, not all of them. The sample holds about 87,000 clones; about four fifths are singletons and the top ten take about 2.1%. Sequenced sample: peripheral blood. These receptors all come from a woman in her seventies with acute or convalescent COVID-19.

The genes are TRBV7-9 and TRBJ2-7, with unresolved D. The CDR3 consists of 12 residues. Germline values: CDR1 SEHNR, CDR2 FQNEAQ (reference sequence). The germline V and J ends were trimmed by 4 bases and 1 base, with 5 bases remaining between them. The CDR3 is CASSSPSYEQYF. In DNA form, the CDR3 reads TGTGCCAGCAGCTCCCCGTCCTACGAGCAGTACTTC.

This sequence joins TRBV12-5 and TRBJ1-2, with 9 nucleotides matching TRBD1. V was pared by 1 base and J by 3 bases, with 3 bases of the junction left unmatched. Germline CDR1 and CDR2: LGHNT and FRNRAP. CDR3 size: 15 residues. CDR3 sequence (DNA): TGTGCTAGTGGTTTGGACAGGGGGCAGCACTATGGCTACACCTTC. Protein product: CASGLDRGQHYGYTF. The full variable domain, with the rest looked up from reference TRBV12-5 and TRBJ1-2, is DARVTQTPRHKVTEMGQEVTMRCQPILGHNTVFWYRQTMMQGLELLAYFRNRAPLDDSGMPKDRFSAEMPDATLATLKIQPSEPRDSAVYFCASGLDRGQHYGYTFGSGTRLTVV.

The chain employs TRBV24-1 and TRBJ2-3; 7 bases map to TRBD1. V was pared by 5 bases and J by 3 bases, with 1 base of the junction left unmatched. This CDR3 has 13 residues. The germline V gene encodes CDR1 KGHDR and CDR2 SFDVKD. CDR3 in amino acids: CATSAQGTDTQYF. The CDR3 bases are TGTGCCACCAGTGCACAGGGGACAGATACGCAGTATTTT.